These 25 T cell receptor beta chains originate from one sample sequenced in a study of T cell repertoires in aging, cancer and after chemotherapy. TRB rearrangements spanning V, D and J were amplified using mixed TRB-A/B primers. Each CDR3 protein is one row after TCRdb ran MiXCR on the multiplex PCR reads. Counted here are over 1,500 distinct CDR3 sequences, roughly 20% occurring once; the ten biggest clones make up 50% to 75%. The template was genomic DNA from peripheral blood, not RNA. Sequences were obtained from blood. These receptors were taken from a human donor with a blood cancer.

This sequence joins TRBV5-1 and TRBJ1-5; perhaps TRBD1 as D (5 bases). V shed 0 bases and J shed 3 bases, with 7 bases lying between them. The CDR3 totals 14 residues. CDR1 is SGHRS and CDR2 is YFSETQ in the germline V gene. The CDR3 sequence is CASSLGTPNQPQHF. The CDR3 bases are TGCGCCAGCAGCTTGGGGACACCCAATCAGCCCCAGCATTTT. Based on the CDR3 plus reference TRBV5-1 and TRBJ1-5, the full variable domain is KAGVTQTPRYLIKTRGQQVTLSCSPISGHRSVSWYQQTPGQGLQFLFEYFSETQRNKGNFPGRFSGRQFSNSRSEMNVSTLELGDSALYLCASSLGTPNQPQHFGDGTRLSIL.

This clonotype was counted a single time. A clone one base away is much larger, so this may be a read error. V and J are TRBV6-2 or TRBV6-3 and TRBJ2-7; 7 bases map to TRBD1. Germline V gene lookup returns CDR1 MNHEY and CDR2 SVGEGT. The CDR3 spans 16 residues. Here the CDR3 reads CANSYSRGQGAYEQYF. CDR3 nucleotides: TGTGCCAACAGTTACTCGAGGGGCCAGGGGGCCTACGAGCAGTACTTC.

In this sample, this clonotype is medium-sized. The rearrangement uses TRBV19 and TRBJ2-1; D perhaps matches TRBD1 (5 bases). CDR3 length: 16 amino acids. The V and J ends lost 1 base and 0 bases respectively, with 10 bases between them. The germline V gene encodes CDR1 LNHDA and CDR2 SQIVND (reference sequence). CDR3 bases: TGTGCCAGTAGTATAGGGGGCCTAAGCTCCTACAATGAGCAGTTCTTC. Translating it yields CASSIGGLSSYNEQFF.

By its share, this clonotype is medium-sized. The gene calls are TRBV6-6 and TRBJ2-5, with D perhaps TRBD1 (5 bases). Germline V lookup: CDR1 MNHNY, CDR2 SVGAGI (reference sequence). Trimming removed 6 bases at V and 4 bases at J, with 9 bases between. The CDR3 extends over 12 amino acids. CDR3 nucleotides: TGTGCCAGCAGGCTAGGGGTAGAGACCCAGTACTTC. Encoded protein: CASRLGVETQYF.

As regards this clonotype: A read error is likely, as this CDR3 ends without the conserved phenylalanine or tryptophan. CDR3 region: CATSDLDPGRQETQYL. The CDR3 DNA reads as TGTGCCACCAGTGATCTGGACCCCGGGCGGCAAGAGACCCAGTACTTA. The chain employs TRBV24-1 and TRBJ2-5; D gene uncertain. CDR1 and CDR2 (germline): KGHDR, SFDVKD. Trimming shortened V by 3 bases and J by 2 bases, and 15 bases separated the two germline ends. CDR3 length: 16 residues.

By sample share, this clonotype is large (0.1 to 1%). J is TRBJ2-7 and V is TRBV5-5; D may be TRBD2 (5 bases). V lost 4 bases and J 2 bases, leaving 16 bases between the germline ends. The length of the CDR3 is 15 residues. Germline V gene data show CDR1 as SGHKS and CDR2 as YYEKEE (reference sequence). This chain's CDR3 is CASSHQERWAYEQYF. CDR3 DNA sequence: TGTGCCAGCAGCCACCAAGAGCGGTGGGCCTACGAGCAGTACTTC.

About this clonotype: Given a much more abundant clone one base away, this may be a read error. This chain uses TRBV6-5 with TRBJ2-3; D is undetermined. Germline loops: CDR1 MNHEY, CDR2 SVGAGI. The length of the CDR3 is 15 residues. Written as DNA, the CDR3 is TGTGACAGCAGTTACTCACGGAGCCGGACAGATACGCAGTATTTT. Translation gives CDSSYSRSRTDTQYF.

The chain uses TRBV20-1 and TRBJ2-7, with 9 bases fitting TRBD1. V lost 1 base, J lost 1 base, and 5 bases stayed unmatched. Germline V gene sequence: CDR1 DFQATT, CDR2 SNEGSKA (reference sequence). This CDR3 contains 15 residues. The CDR3 is CSARGRDRESYEQYF. The CDR3 DNA reads TGCAGTGCTAGAGGGCGGGACAGGGAGTCCTACGAGCAGTACTTC.

This clonotype is termed medium-sized. The chain carries TRBV6-1 and TRBJ1-1; D is uncertain. Trimming removed 8 bases from V and 5 bases from J, with 18 bases in between. The CDR3 is made up of 14 amino acids. Germline-derived CDR1 and CDR2 are MNHNS and SASEGT. The CDR3 is CASEVGGRVTEAFF. Written as DNA, the CDR3 is TGTGCCAGCGAGGTAGGAGGGCGGGTTACTGAAGCTTTCTTT.

By sample fraction, this clonotype is medium-sized. This rearrangement joins TRBV29-1 to TRBJ1-1, with 8 nucleotides matching TRBD1. Germline assignment: CDR1 SQVTM and CDR2 ANQGSEA. The CDR3 totals 12 residues. V gave up 7 bases and J gave up 11 bases; unmatched junction bases: 12. CDR3 nucleotide sequence: TGCAGCGCCCGTCCGGCGGGACAGGTGGCTTTCTTT. Translating gives CSARPAGQVAFF.

By frequency in the sample, this clonotype is medium-sized (0.01 to 0.1%). V usage is TRBV24-1 and J usage is TRBJ2-2; tentatively, D is TRBD1 or TRBD2 (5 bases each). Germline values: CDR1 KGHDR, CDR2 SFDVKD. With 3 bases removed from V and 1 base from J, the gap between germline ends came to 11 bases. The CDR3 length is 16 residues. CDR3 protein: CATSDPGTGNTGELFF. The CDR3 region has the DNA TGTGCCACCAGTGATCCCGGGACGGGGAACACCGGGGAGCTGTTTTTT.

The chain employs TRBV20-1 and TRBJ2-3, with 9 bases matching TRBD1. The CDR3 is 14 amino acids. The trim removed 4 bases at V and 6 bases at J, leaving 8 bases unmatched. CDR1 is DFQATT and CDR2 is SNEGSKA in the germline V gene (reference sequence). Here the CDR3 DNA reads TGCAGTGCTATGGGACAGGGACATTCGGATACGCAGTATTTT. Translation: CSAMGQGHSDTQYF.

The gene calls are TRBV12-3 or TRBV12-4 and TRBJ2-3, with 7 bases lining up with TRBD2. The CDR3 covers 13 residues. V trimming: 3 bases; J trimming: 4 bases; junction bases outside the gene matches: 1. In DNA form, the CDR3 reads TGTGCCAGCAGTTTTGGGGGGGCAGATACGCAGTATTTT. It is translated as CASSFGGADTQYF.

The J gene is TRBJ2-1, the V gene TRBV7-9, with 7 bases lining up with TRBD2. CDR3 length: 14 amino acids. The germline V gene has CDR1 SEHNR and CDR2 FQNEAQ (reference sequence). After removal of 8 bases from V and 1 base from J, the junction contained 5 bases not matched to a gene. The chain's CDR3 is CASGPSGSYNEQFF. CDR3 bases: TGTGCCAGCGGGCCTAGCGGTTCCTACAATGAGCAGTTCTTC.

Regarding this clonotype: A much bigger clone sits one base away, suggesting this may be a read error. The J gene is TRBJ1-1, the V gene TRBV29-1, with a possible D match to TRBD1 (6 bases). Germline CDR1 SQVTM, CDR2 ANQGSEA. This CDR3 spans 13 amino acids. This chain's CDR3 is CSVDEGGSTEAYF. The CDR3 DNA is TGCAGCGTTGATGAGGGGGGGAGCACTGAAGCTTACTTT.

In this sample, this clonotype turned up a few times. The chain carries TRBV5-1 and TRBJ2-1, with 11 bases identical to TRBD2. The V segment lost 5 bases and the J segment 6 bases; nucleotides outside the gene matches: 1. The V gene's germline CDR1 is SGHRS and CDR2 YFSETQ. The CDR3 length is 13 residues. The DNA of the CDR3 is TGCGCCAGCAGACTAGCGGGAGTCAATGAGCAGTTCTTC. The encoded protein is CASRLAGVNEQFF.

This rearrangement joins TRBV10-3 to TRBJ2-1, with a tentative D call TRBD1 (6 bases). CDR1 ENHRY and CDR2 SYGVKD come from the germline V gene. Trimming took off 6 bases at V and 2 bases at J, with 11 bases between the two ends. The CDR3 contains 14 residues. CDR3 region: CAISKTGTYNEQFF. In DNA form, the CDR3 reads TGTGCCATCAGCAAAACAGGGACCTACAATGAGCAGTTCTTC.

This clonotype is classed as medium-sized (0.01 to 0.1%). V usage is TRBV6-5 and J usage is TRBJ2-7; the match to TRBD1 covers 9 bases. Germline loops: CDR1 MNHEY, CDR2 SVGAGI. The CDR3 length is 12 residues. J was trimmed by 6 bases and V by 7 bases; bases with no gene match: 4. The CDR3 is CASTQTGGEQYF. CDR3 bases: TGTGCCAGCACCCAGACAGGGGGCGAGCAGTACTTC.

This clonotype qualifies as medium-sized (0.01 to 0.1%). This rearrangement joins TRBV12-3 or TRBV12-4 to TRBJ2-2, with D tentatively TRBD1 (6 bases). Between the trimmed V and J ends, which lost 4 bases and 5 bases, there was a span of 11 bases. The CDR3 runs to 14 residues. The CDR3 region is CASSYAGVTGELFF. CDR3 DNA sequence: TGTGCCAGCAGTTACGCAGGGGTGACCGGGGAGCTGTTTTTT.

The chain joins TRBV28 to TRBJ2-7; either TRBD1 or TRBD2 may fit D (5 bases each). The CDR3 is made up of 15 amino acids. Germline-derived CDR1 and CDR2 are MDHEN and SYDVKM. V dropped 6 bases and J dropped 7 bases, with 22 bases sitting between them. The CDR3 DNA is TGTGCCAGCAGCCCGAGTGGGGGAACGGTTTATGAGCAGTACTTC. This sequence encodes CASSPSGGTVYEQYF.

Judged by abundance, this clonotype is medium-sized. The rearrangement uses TRBV5-4 and TRBJ1-3, with D perhaps matching TRBD1 (5 bases). Trimming cost V 3 bases and J 0 bases, with 19 bases left between them. The CDR3 spans 18 residues. The germline CDR1 and CDR2 sequences are SGHNT and YYREEE (reference sequence). The CDR3 is CASSSGTNLHSSGNTIYF. DNA of the CDR3: TGTGCCAGCAGCTCCGGGACCAACCTCCACAGCTCTGGAAACACCATATATTTT.

This clonotype is labeled medium-sized. The chain is built from TRBV5-1 and TRBJ2-1; 7 bases line up with TRBD1. The CDR3 covers 15 residues. J was trimmed by 3 bases and V by 0 bases; bases with no gene match: 3. In germline, CDR1 is SGHRS, CDR2 YFSETQ. DNA for the CDR3: TGCGCCAGCAGCTTGGGGGCAGGGGGCTACAATGAGCAGTTCTTC. As protein: CASSLGAGGYNEQFF.

The genes are TRBV10-2 and TRBJ1-1; perhaps TRBD1 as D (5 bases). The CDR3 has 13 residues. The germline V and J ends were trimmed by 2 bases and 9 bases, with 13 bases remaining between them. Germline assignment: CDR1 WSHSY and CDR2 SAAADI. DNA for the CDR3: TGCGCCAGCAGTGAGGGGACCCCGGGGAAAGCTTTCTTT. Protein product: CASSEGTPGKAFF.

Judged by abundance, this clonotype is medium-sized (0.01 to 0.1%). The chain has TRBV15 and TRBJ2-5, with D hard to call. CDR3 length: 14 residues. Germline V lookup: CDR1 LNHNV, CDR2 YYDKDF (reference sequence). Trimming removed 0 bases from V and 5 bases from J, with 10 bases in between. The CDR3 is CATSRDRAAETQYF. CDR3 sequence (DNA): TGTGCCACCAGCAGAGATCGGGCTGCGGAGACCCAGTACTTC.

This clonotype is categorized as medium-sized (0.01 to 0.1%). The CDR3 here is CASSLTGDQPQHF. In nucleotides, the CDR3 is TGTGCCAGCAGCTTGACAGGGGATCAGCCCCAGCATTTT. The chain uses TRBV12-3 or TRBV12-4 and TRBJ1-5; 8 bases agree with TRBD1. The J segment lost 5 bases and the V segment lost 6 bases, leaving 3 bases of the junction unmatched. The CDR3 sequence is 13 residues long.